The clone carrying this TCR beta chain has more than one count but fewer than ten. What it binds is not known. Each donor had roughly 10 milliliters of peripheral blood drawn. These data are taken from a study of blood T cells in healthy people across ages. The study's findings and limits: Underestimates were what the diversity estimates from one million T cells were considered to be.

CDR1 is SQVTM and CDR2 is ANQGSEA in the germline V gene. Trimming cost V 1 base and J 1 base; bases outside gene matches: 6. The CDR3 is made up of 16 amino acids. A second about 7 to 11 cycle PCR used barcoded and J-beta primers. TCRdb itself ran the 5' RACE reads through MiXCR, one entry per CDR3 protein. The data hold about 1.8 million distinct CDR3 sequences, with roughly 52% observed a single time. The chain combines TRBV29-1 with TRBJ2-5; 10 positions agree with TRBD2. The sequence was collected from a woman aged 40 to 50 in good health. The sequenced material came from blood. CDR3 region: CSVEAGTSETQETQYF. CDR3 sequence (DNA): TGCAGCGTTGAAGCGGGGACTAGCGAAACCCAAGAGACCCAGTACTTC.